Listed here are 19 T cell receptor beta chains from one sample, sequenced in a study of human T cells and chemical hapten exposure. MiXCR, run by TCRdb on the RACE reads, gives a single entry per CDR3 protein. The sample contains 35,000 to 40,000 distinct CDR3 sequences, 8% to 11% of which appear only once. Regarding time point: pre-sensitization, week 0. As for treatment: therapeutic diphenylcyclopropenone sensitization with weekly scalp DPC. This specimen consisted of whole blood, obtained in connection with sensitization to the hapten diphenylcyclopropenone (DPC). The receptors here all came from a man aged 25-45 years with alopecia areata. Some clones in this sample may be carry-over from other donors' samples.

The chain recombines TRBV29-1 with TRBJ2-4; maybe TRBD2 (6 bases). V dropped 0 bases and J dropped 3 bases, with 18 bases sitting between them. The germline CDR1 and CDR2 sequences are SQVTM and ANQGSEA. CDR3 length: 17 amino acids. CDR3 sequence: CSVEDWRRGQVKNIQYF. For the CDR3, the DNA is TGCAGCGTTGAAGACTGGAGGAGGGGCCAGGTCAAAAACATTCAGTACTTC.

At least ten counts were recorded for this clonotype. The chain recombines TRBV10-3 with TRBJ1-1; 10 nucleotides line up with TRBD1. Germline-derived CDR1 and CDR2 are ENHRY and SYGVKD. V was pared by 3 bases and J by 5 bases, with 6 bases of the junction left unmatched. The CDR3 is made up of 15 amino acids. The CDR3 loop is CAISESTGGITEAFF. In DNA, the CDR3 is TGTGCCATCAGTGAATCGACAGGGGGCATTACTGAAGCTTTCTTT.

This clonotype has a handful of counts. V is TRBV7-6 and J is TRBJ1-1, with D uncertain. CDR1 SGHVS and CDR2 FNYEAQ come from the germline V gene. V lost 5 bases, J lost 0 bases, and 16 bases lay in between. The CDR3 is 16 residues long. CDR3 sequence reads: CASSTDFQTLNTEAFF. The CDR3 DNA is TGTGCCAGCAGCACCGACTTCCAGACCTTGAACACTGAAGCTTTCTTT.

This clonotype was observed a handful of times. The chain combines TRBV7-9 with TRBJ2-3; 11 bases line up with TRBD2. Germline V lookup: CDR1 SEHNR, CDR2 FQNEAQ (reference sequence). The V segment lost 4 bases and the J segment 5 bases; nucleotides outside the gene matches: 5. The CDR3 extends over 15 amino acids. CDR3 residues: CASSSTSGSRDTQYF. DNA of the CDR3: TGTGCCAGCAGCTCTACTAGCGGGAGTCGAGATACGCAGTATTTT.

This clonotype was observed many times. This chain links TRBV18 with TRBJ1-1, with D possibly TRBD1 on 6 matching bases. Trimming removed 9 bases at V and 2 bases at J, with 10 bases between. Germline assignment: CDR1 KGHSH and CDR2 LQKENI. CDR3 length: 12 amino acids. CDR3 residues: CASSDRNTEAFF. CDR3 sequence (DNA): TGTGCCAGTTCGGACAGAAACACTGAAGCTTTCTTT.

The gene calls are TRBV10-3 and TRBJ2-5; TRBD1 matches at 9 bases. This CDR3 comprises 16 residues. The J segment lost 1 base and the V segment lost 6 bases, leaving 9 bases of the junction unmatched. The germline V gene encodes CDR1 ENHRY and CDR2 SYGVKD. The CDR3 protein is CAIRSGDRASQETQYF. Written as DNA, the CDR3 is TGTGCCATCAGGAGCGGGGACAGGGCCAGCCAAGAGACCCAGTACTTC.

CDR3 sequence: CASTKTGLYNEQFF. CDR3 in DNA: TGTGCCAGCACCAAAACAGGACTCTACAATGAGCAGTTCTTC. The J gene is TRBJ2-1, the V gene TRBV7-2; D tentatively fits TRBD1 or TRBD2 (5 bases each). CDR1 SGHTA and CDR2 FQGNSA come from the germline V gene. There are 14 residues in the CDR3. Trimming took off 7 bases at V and 3 bases at J, with 13 bases between the two ends.

Ten or more counts support this clonotype. The chain recombines TRBV11-2 with TRBJ1-3, with D hard to call. The germline V gene encodes CDR1 SGHAT and CDR2 FQNNGV. V was clipped by 0 bases and J by 2 bases, with 8 bases between them. This CDR3 comprises 15 residues. The CDR3 loop is CASSLDSIPGNTIYF. CDR3 bases: TGTGCCAGCAGCTTAGATTCGATCCCTGGAAACACCATATATTTT.

This clonotype came up a few times. V usage is TRBV7-9 and J usage is TRBJ2-1; 10 positions agree with TRBD2. The CDR3 is 18 residues long. V shed 5 bases, J shed 0 bases, and the junction held 10 bases outside the gene matches. Germline V gene data show CDR1 as SEHNR and CDR2 as FQNEAQ (reference sequence). The CDR3 sequence is CASSPLGLARSSYNEQFF. The CDR3 DNA sequence: TGTGCCAGCAGCCCACTGGGACTAGCGCGGAGCTCCTACAATGAGCAGTTCTTC.

This clonotype has more than one count but fewer than ten. The rearrangement uses TRBV5-1 and TRBJ2-2; a weak D match, TRBD1 (5 bases). The germline CDR1 and CDR2 sequences are SGHRS and YFSETQ. The ends were cut back, 4 bases at V and 5 bases at J, with 12 bases in the middle. The CDR3 contains 14 residues. In DNA, the CDR3 is TGCGCCAGCAGCCCCGGACACGGAACCGGGGAGCTGTTTTTT. Protein sequence: CASSPGHGTGELFF.

The chain joins TRBV29-1 to TRBJ2-7; no clear D gene. Germline V lookup: CDR1 SQVTM, CDR2 ANQGSEA. With 4 bases removed from V and 4 bases from J, the gap between germline ends came to 11 bases. CDR3 length equals 12 residues. The CDR3 DNA reads as TGCAGCGTTGTTGAAGAGGCTTACGAGCAGTACTTC. This translates into CSVVEEAYEQYF.

This clonotype was seen more than once but under ten times. The chain links TRBV12-3 or TRBV12-4 to TRBJ1-1; D possibly corresponds to TRBD1 (5 bases). Between the trimmed V and J ends, which lost 3 bases and 1 base, there was a span of 12 bases. CDR3 size: 15 residues. Written as DNA, the CDR3 is TGTGCCAGCAGTTTGGGGCGGAGGTGGAACACTGAAGCTTTCTTT. Its translation: CASSLGRRWNTEAFF.

V is TRBV5-3 and J is TRBJ2-5, with D possibly TRBD2 on 5 matching bases. Being an ORF, TRBV5-3 has a function that is uncertain. CDR3 length equals 10 residues. Trimming removed 6 bases from V and 5 bases from J, with 5 bases in between. CDR3 protein: CARTGETQYF. The CDR3 DNA reads as TGTGCCAGAACGGGGGAGACCCAGTACTTC.

The chain carries TRBV12-3 or TRBV12-4 and TRBJ2-7, with 9 bases fitting TRBD1. V was clipped by 3 bases and J by 2 bases; unmatched bases: 5. CDR3 length: 15 amino acids. The CDR3 is CASSFARDRAYEQYF. CDR3 in DNA: TGTGCCAGCAGTTTCGCTCGGGACAGGGCCTACGAGCAGTACTTC.

This clonotype was seen repeatedly, ten times or more. The chain employs TRBV3-1 and TRBJ2-3, with 8 bases identical to TRBD2. The CDR3 length is 14 residues. Trimming removed 4 bases from V and 4 bases from J; junction bases left unmatched: 4. Germline V CDR1 and CDR2: LGHDT, YNNKEL (reference sequence). The CDR3 DNA follows: TGTGCCAGCAGCCCCACGGGACTAGCAGATACGCAGTATTTT. Residues: CASSPTGLADTQYF.

This clonotype was recorded at least ten times. This chain uses TRBV28 with TRBJ1-5; no definite D call. Germline lookup yields CDR1 MDHEN and CDR2 SYDVKM. The ends were cut back, 3 bases at V and 6 bases at J, with 6 bases in the middle. The CDR3 sequence is 12 residues long. CDR3 DNA: TGTGCCAGCAGTTTCTTAGGTCAGCCCCAGCATTTT. This encodes CASSFLGQPQHF.

This clonotype has a count of ten or more. The V and J genes are TRBV4-2 and TRBJ2-1, with 9 bases lining up with TRBD1. The germline gives CDR1 LGHNA, CDR2 YNFKEQ. V was pared by 3 bases and J by 7 bases, with 13 bases of the junction left unmatched. The CDR3 runs 17 residues. CDR3 region: CASSHVKGQGYLNEQFF. The CDR3 coding sequence is TGTGCCAGCAGCCATGTAAAGGGACAGGGTTATTTAAATGAGCAGTTCTTC.

The chain links TRBV29-1 to TRBJ2-1, with D possibly being TRBD1 or TRBD2 (5 bases each). V was trimmed by 7 bases and J by 0 bases, leaving 19 bases between them. The CDR3 contains 16 residues. Per the germline V gene, CDR1 is SQVTM and CDR2 is ANQGSEA. CDR3 protein: CSAQGMSSSSYNEQFF. The CDR3 region has the DNA TGCAGCGCCCAGGGAATGTCTAGCAGCTCCTACAATGAGCAGTTCTTC.

This clonotype was recorded many times. The chain couples TRBV6-2 or TRBV6-3 to TRBJ1-1; 9 bases match TRBD1. The CDR3 is 16 residues long. Germline lookup yields CDR1 MNHEY and CDR2 SVGEGT. The trim removed 3 bases at V and 2 bases at J, leaving 7 bases unmatched. CDR3 bases: TGTGCCAGCAGTTATCGCAAGACAGGGGGAAACACTGAAGCTTTCTTT. Amino acid sequence: CASSYRKTGGNTEAFF.